A selection of T cell receptor beta chains follows, all from one sample in a study of blood T cell repertoires in COVID-19. Produced via immunoSEQ multiplex PCR; TCRdb's table is partial and in-frame only. The sample yields thousands of clones, approximately 83% seen once. The specimen sequenced was peripheral blood. The receptor set was obtained from a human donor in a cohort sampled during active COVID-19. CDR3s include the opening cysteine and the closing phenylalanine or tryptophan. D genes are given only for firm matches. Expanded clones are given a class, and other clones once, few, many or no size at all.

D,J,V,size,DNA,CDR3
TRBD1,TRBJ1-1,TRBV27,-,TGTGCCAGCAGCGCTATATCCAGGGGGCTCGGCACTGAAGCTTTCTTT,CASSAISRGLGTEAFF
-,TRBJ2-5,TRBV7-7,-,TGTGCTAGCAGCCCGACTAGCCAAGAGACCCAGTACTTC,CASSPTSQETQYF
-,TRBJ1-2,TRBV27,once,TGTGCCAGCAGTTTTACGGCAGGGTATGGCTACATCTTC,CASSFTAGYGYIF
TRBD1,TRBJ2-4,TRBV28,-,TGTGCCAGCAGCCCCACCGGGACAGTCAAAAACATTCAGTACTTC,CASSPTGTVKNIQYF
TRBD2,TRBJ2-7,TRBV30,-,TGTGCCTGGAGGGGACTAGCGGGAGCCTACGAGCAGTACTTC,CAWRGLAGAYEQYF
-,TRBJ1-3,TRBV23-1,few,TGCGCCAGCAGTCAATCCCCCCCCCGGACAGCTGGAAACACCATATATTTT,CASSQSPPRTAGNTIYF
-,TRBJ2-1,TRBV27,-,TGTGCCAGCAGCACCCACCGCTTACCCCGGAGCTCCTACAATGAGCAGTTCTTC,CASSTHRLPRSSYNEQFF
TRBD1,TRBJ2-5,TRBV28,-,TGTGCCAGCAGATACAGGGACAGGGAGACCCAGTACTTC,CASRYRDRETQYF
-,TRBJ1-2,TRBV4-1,few,TGCGCCAGCAGCCAAGATCGGACAGTCTATGGCTACACCTTC,CASSQDRTVYGYTF
TRBD1,TRBJ1-2,TRBV6-5,-,TGTGCCAGCAGTTTAGTGGGACAGGGACGAGGTGATGGCTACACCTTC,CASSLVGQGRGDGYTF
-,TRBJ2-5,TRBV6-6,-,TGTGCCAGCAGTCCAGGGCACGAGACCCAGTACTTC,CASSPGHETQYF
TRBD2,TRBJ2-1,TRBV19,medium-sized,TGTGCCAGTAGTATCCCTAGCGGCAATGAGCAGTTCTTC,CASSIPSGNEQFF
TRBD2,TRBJ2-2,TRBV29-1,-,TGCAGCGTGGCGACTAGCGCTAACACCGGGGAGCTGTTTTTT,CSVATSANTGELFF
TRBD1,TRBJ1-5,TRBV6-1,-,TGTGCCAGCAGTGACCGGACAGGGCGGAGCAATCAGCCCCAGCATTTT,CASSDRTGRSNQPQHF
-,TRBJ1-1,TRBV28,-,TGTGCCAGCAGTCCGAGGAGGGTGTCAGCTTTCTTT,CASSPRRVSAFF
-,TRBJ2-1,TRBV28,-,TGTGCCAGCAGTTTCAGGGGACCGAATGAGCAGTTCTTC,CASSFRGPNEQFF
-,TRBJ2-7,TRBV4-1,-,TGCGCCAGCAGCCAAGGGCTCGATTACGAGCAGTACTTC,CASSQGLDYEQYF
-,TRBJ1-1,TRBV5-6,-,TGTGCCAGCAGCGTCCTACAGGGTTCGGACACTGAAGCTTTCTTT,CASSVLQGSDTEAFF
TRBD1,TRBJ2-5,TRBV28,-,TGTGCCAGCAGGACGACAGGGGCCAAAGAGACCCAGTACTTC,CASRTTGAKETQYF
TRBD2,TRBJ2-3,TRBV9,-,TGTGCCAGCAGCGCGCTAGCGGGGGGGGCAGATACGCAGTATTTT,CASSALAGGADTQYF
TRBD2,TRBJ2-7,TRBV19,-,TGTGCCAGTAGTATGACTAGCTCCCATTACGAGCAGTACTTC,CASSMTSSHYEQYF
TRBD1,TRBJ1-2,TRBV6-5,-,TGTGCCAGCAGCAAAGGCGGGGACAGCTATGGCTACACCTTC,CASSKGGDSYGYTF
TRBD1,TRBJ1-3,TRBV7-9,once,TGTGCCAGCAGCCTGGACAGGGTAGCCCTCTCTGGAAACACCATATATTTT,CASSLDRVALSGNTIYF
-,TRBJ2-3,TRBV4-1,-,TGCGCCAGCAGCCAAGGAGGTACAGGGAGCACAGATACGCAGTATTTT,CASSQGGTGSTDTQYF
TRBD1,TRBJ2-7,TRBV5-6,-,TGTGCCAGCAGCTTGGTAACAGGGGTCGAGCAGTACTTC,CASSLVTGVEQYF
-,TRBJ2-1,TRBV7-2,few,TGTGCCAGCCAGACCTACAATGAGCAGTTCTTC,CASQTYNEQFF
TRBD1,TRBJ2-7,TRBV7-8,-,TGTGCCAGCAGCGTTTCCACAGGGGCCCAATGGGAGCAGTACTTC,CASSVSTGAQWEQYF
TRBD2,TRBJ2-4,TRBV30,-,TGTGCCTGGAGCGTGCCGGGGGGCGGGAGGAACATTCAGTACTTC,CAWSVPGGGRNIQYF
TRBD1,TRBJ1-3,TRBV6-6,-,TGTGCCAGCAGTTACGGGACAGGGTTGGATGGAAACACCATATATTTT,CASSYGTGLDGNTIYF
TRBD1,TRBJ1-1,TRBV5-1,-,TGCGCCAGCAGCCCCGGGACAGCGAACACTGAAGCTTTCTTT,CASSPGTANTEAFF
-,TRBJ2-1,TRBV7-8,-,TGTGCCAGCAGCTTAGAAATGGTCGGGAGTGGTAATGAGCAGTTCTTC,CASSLEMVGSGNEQFF
-,TRBJ2-4,TRBV28,-,TGTGCCAGCAGTATTTACAGCCTTCAGTACTTC,CASSIYSLQYF